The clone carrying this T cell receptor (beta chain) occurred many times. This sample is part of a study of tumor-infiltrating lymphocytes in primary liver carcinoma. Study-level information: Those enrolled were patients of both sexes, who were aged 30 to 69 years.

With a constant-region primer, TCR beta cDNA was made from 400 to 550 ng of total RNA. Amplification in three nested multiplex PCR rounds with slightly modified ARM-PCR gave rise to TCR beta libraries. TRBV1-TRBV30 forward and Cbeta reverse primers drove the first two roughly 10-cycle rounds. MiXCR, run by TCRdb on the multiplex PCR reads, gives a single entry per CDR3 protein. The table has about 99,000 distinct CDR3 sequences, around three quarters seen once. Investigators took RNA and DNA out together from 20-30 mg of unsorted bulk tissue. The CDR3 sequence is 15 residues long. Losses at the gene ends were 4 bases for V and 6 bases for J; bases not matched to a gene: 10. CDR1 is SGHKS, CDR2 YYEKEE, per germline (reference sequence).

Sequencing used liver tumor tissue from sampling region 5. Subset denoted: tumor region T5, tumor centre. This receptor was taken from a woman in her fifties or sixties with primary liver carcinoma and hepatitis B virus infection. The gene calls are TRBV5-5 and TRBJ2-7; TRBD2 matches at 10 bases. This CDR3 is CASSLSGRAYGEQYF. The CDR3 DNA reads TGTGCCAGCAGCCTAAGCGGGAGGGCCTATGGCGAGCAGTACTTC.